These T cell receptor beta chains were read from a single sample in a study of cytomegalovirus exposure and HLA in healthy donors. Clones were sequenced by immunoSEQ multiplex PCR, and TCRdb holds only the in-frame ones, with some missing. The sample shows about 210,000 clones, and less than 1% sits with its ten largest clones. Source material: PBMCs. These receptors originate from a woman aged 25 to 39 in good health and CMV-seropositive. The CDR3 runs from the conserved cysteine through the conserved F or W.

TRBJ1-1 TRBV11-2 CASSSIIFGAGDTEAFF
TRBJ2-5 TRBV5-1 CASSYQLGTSLGSGVMETQYF
TRBJ2-2 TRBV29-1 CSVTDRDTGELFF
TRBJ2-1 TRBV5-1 CASSLAGTAYNEQFF
TRBJ2-1 TRBV19 CASSSRLAEQFF
TRBJ2-1 TRBV7-9 CASSGPGAGGYNEQFF
TRBJ2-7 TRBV10-3 CAISQDRYYEQYF
TRBJ2-1 TRBV29-1 CSVDLPLYNEQFF
TRBJ2-7 TRBV9 CASSEGLAVRTSYEQYF
TRBJ2-7 TRBV27 CASSTRGVAGVYEQYF
TRBJ1-3 TRBV7-2 CASSLGNTIYF
TRBJ2-7 TRBV2 CASRTVAYEQYF
TRBJ2-2 TRBV9 CASSVVRHTGELFF
TRBJ1-5 TRBV10-3 CATQTGNNQPQHF
TRBJ2-1 TRBV6-1 CASSVSSGGWYNEQFF
TRBJ1-4 TRBV5-1 CASSSTGSRNEKLFF
TRBJ1-2 TRBV4-2 CASSQYTGSYGYTF
TRBJ1-5 TRBV2 CASIPPGPLSNQPQHF
TRBJ1-1 TRBV5-1 CASSLQGGAEAFF
TRBJ2-1 TRBV27 CASSLPTGTGRNNEQFF
TRBJ2-7 TRBV19 CASSIGGGRYEQYF
TRBJ2-2 TRBV29-1 CSVAPPLNTGELFF
TRBJ1-1 TRBV5-1 CASSLGATGEDAFF
TRBJ2-1 TRBV10-3 CAISRTGNTYNEQFF
TRBJ2-1 TRBV6-5 CASSYALIDEQFF
TRBJ1-2 TRBV2 CASSVAGQGAHGYTF
TRBJ1-1 TRBV6-5 CASNSGENTEAFF
TRBJ1-4 TRBV27 CASSLTVATNEKLFF
TRBJ2-2 TRBV6-5 CASSREAANTGELFF
TRBJ2-7 TRBV29-1 CSVVGRAYYEQYF
TRBJ1-1 TRBV7-2 CASSFYRLTEAFF
TRBJ2-2 TRBV5-1 CASSVDRGVGTGELFF